Each of the 25 T cell receptor beta chains below was sequenced from the same sample in a study of identifying expanded T cells in peripheral blood. Only in-frame clones appear in the TCRdb table, and some are missing; sequencing was by immunoSEQ multiplex PCR. The sample consists of approximately 80,000 clones, roughly 86% of them appearing once. Input material: blood. These receptors all stem from a person between 18 and 75 years old in good health.

The chain joins TRBV5-1 to TRBJ2-3, with TRBD1 matching 11 bases. J lost 3 bases, V lost 7 bases, and 7 bases had no gene match. The CDR3 is 15 amino acids. Per the germline V gene, CDR1 is SGHRS and CDR2 is YFSETQ. CDR3 nucleotide sequence: TGCGCCAGCTGCCGGGACAGGGGGAAAACAGATACGCAGTATTTT. Translation: CASCRDRGKTDTQYF.

V usage is TRBV6-1 and J usage is TRBJ1-5; maybe TRBD1 (5 bases). Germline lookup yields CDR1 MNHNS and CDR2 SASEGT. V was pared by 0 bases and J by 7 bases, with 19 bases between. CDR3 size: 17 residues. The CDR3 nucleotides read TGTGCCAGCAGTGAAGCGCTCAAGGGGTCTACGGGGCAGCCCCAGCATTTT. This gives the protein CASSEALKGSTGQPQHF.

This chain uses TRBV5-4 with TRBJ2-3; 8 bases are a match to TRBD1. The CDR3 extends over 14 amino acids. Unmatched junction bases numbered 4, after V lost 6 bases and J lost 1 base. Germline CDR1 and CDR2: SGHNT and YYREEE (reference sequence). CDR3 bases: TGTGCCAGCACCCCGGGACAGGGCACAGATACGCAGTATTTT. It specifies CASTPGQGTDTQYF.

The genes are TRBV10-3 and TRBJ1-1, with a tentative D call TRBD1 (6 bases). The CDR3 runs to 14 residues. V was cut by 4 bases and J by 1 base, with 10 bases left in between. Germline loops: CDR1 ENHRY, CDR2 SYGVKD. The CDR3 coding sequence is TGTGCCATCAGTGCAGGGGAAAGGAACACTGAAGCTTTCTTT. Its translation is CAISAGERNTEAFF.

A few counts support this clone. J is TRBJ2-6 and V is TRBV4-3, with D possibly called TRBD1 or TRBD2 (5 bases each). The CDR3 runs to 17 residues. V lost 0 bases to trimming and J lost 1 base, with 10 bases between them. The germline CDR1 and CDR2 sequences are LGHNA and YSLEER. The CDR3 sequence is CASSQDPWGSGANVLTF. The CDR3 bases are TGCGCCAGCAGCCAAGATCCTTGGGGGTCTGGGGCCAACGTCCTGACTTTC.

The chain recombines TRBV19 with TRBJ2-1; 11 nucleotides match TRBD1. V was pared by 4 bases and J by 3 bases, with 8 bases of the junction left unmatched. Germline V gene data show CDR1 as LNHDA and CDR2 as SQIVND (reference sequence). CDR3 size: 17 residues. CDR3 bases: TGTGCCAGTAGTAGGACAGGGGGCAGGAGCCTCTACAATGAGCAGTTCTTC. Translated, it gives CASSRTGGRSLYNEQFF.

The chain has TRBV28 and TRBJ2-7; the D gene is possibly TRBD1 (6 bases). Germline CDR1 MDHEN, CDR2 SYDVKM. Trimming removed 3 bases from V and 1 base from J, with 16 bases in between. The length of the CDR3 is 16 residues. The CDR3 here is CASSFLDYRVSYEQYF. In nucleotides, the CDR3 is TGTGCCAGCAGTTTCCTCGATTACAGGGTTTCCTACGAGCAGTACTTC. Filled out from reference TRBV28 and TRBJ2-7, the complete variable domain reads DVKVTQSSRYLVKRTGEKVFLECVQDMDHENMFWYRQDPGLGLRLIYFSYDVKMKEKGDIPEGYSVSREKKERFSLILESASTNQTSMYLCASSFLDYRVSYEQYFGPGTRLTVT.

The V gene is TRBV27, the J gene TRBJ2-7; 10 bases map to TRBD2. Germline V CDR1 and CDR2: MNHEY, SMNVEV (reference sequence). The trim removed 6 bases at V and 4 bases at J, leaving 9 bases unmatched. This CDR3 has 15 amino acids. This CDR3 is CASSNLAGDSYEQYF. The CDR3 DNA reads as TGTGCCAGCAGCAATCTAGCGGGAGATTCTTACGAGCAGTACTTC.

V usage is TRBV28 and J usage is TRBJ2-1; maybe TRBD1 (6 bases). The CDR3 totals 14 residues. Trimming took 9 bases from V and 6 from J, leaving 18 bases between them. Per germline, CDR1 MDHEN and CDR2 SYDVKM. This CDR3 is CASGGFRGGNEQFF. The CDR3 DNA reads as TGTGCCAGTGGTGGGTTCAGGGGCGGCAATGAGCAGTTCTTC.

This chain uses TRBV7-2 with TRBJ2-7; 7 nucleotides line up with TRBD1. The V and J ends lost 6 bases and 2 bases, in that order; junction bases with no gene match: 4. The CDR3 consists of 13 residues. The germline V gene encodes CDR1 SGHTA and CDR2 FQGNSA. CDR3 sequence reads: CASRSGQTYEQYF. DNA for the CDR3: TGTGCCAGCAGATCGGGACAGACCTACGAGCAGTACTTC.

The rearrangement uses TRBV7-2 and TRBJ2-1, with TRBD2 matching 11 bases. V dropped 0 bases and J dropped 6; count of bases not matched to a gene: 4. This CDR3 spans 16 amino acids. Looked up from germline, CDR1 is SGHTA and CDR2 is FQGNSA. Here the CDR3 DNA reads TGTGCCAGCAGCTTAGCGGGGGGACTAGCGGTCAATGAGCAGTTCTTC. Its protein is CASSLAGGLAVNEQFF.

The chain couples TRBV7-8 to TRBJ1-5; D perhaps matches TRBD1 (5 bases). This CDR3 has 14 residues. Germline CDR1 is SGHVS and CDR2 is FQNEAQ. V was cut by 4 bases and J by 6 bases, with 13 bases left in between. CDR3 bases: TGTGCCAGCAGCTCAAGGGAGGGGACTCAGCCCCAGCATTTT. Its protein is CASSSREGTQPQHF. Full variable domain (rest looked up from reference TRBV7-8 and TRBJ1-5): GAGVSQSPRYKVAKRGQDVALRCDPISGHVSLFWYQQALGQGPEFLTYFQNEAQLDKSGLPSDRFFAERPEGSVSTLKIQRTQQEDSAVYLCASSSREGTQPQHFGDGTRLSIL.

The chain has TRBV10-3 and TRBJ2-2, with 7 positions matching TRBD1. The CDR3 sequence is 15 residues long. CDR1 and CDR2 from the germline V gene are ENHRY and SYGVKD. The trim removed 4 bases at V and 5 bases at J, leaving 7 bases unmatched. The CDR3 here is CAISVKGAPTGELFF. The CDR3 coding sequence is TGTGCCATCAGTGTCAAGGGGGCACCAACCGGGGAGCTGTTTTTT.

The CDR3 loop reads CSVEDQGDRGPTEAFF. The CDR3 DNA follows: TGCAGCGTTGAAGATCAAGGGGACAGGGGCCCCACTGAAGCTTTCTTT. The chain couples TRBV29-1 to TRBJ1-1, with 10 bases matching TRBD1. The germline V gene encodes CDR1 SQVTM and CDR2 ANQGSEA. This CDR3 has 16 residues. The V and J ends lost 0 bases and 4 bases, in that order; junction bases with no gene match: 8.

V gene TRBV10-3 combines with J gene TRBJ2-3; 9 nucleotides align to TRBD1. V lost 3 bases and J lost 4; bases outside the gene matches: 11. This CDR3 has 17 amino acids. Germline CDR1 reads ENHRY; CDR2 reads SYGVKD. CDR3 bases: TGTGCCATCAGTGAAAGTCCGGGACAGGGAAGTCCAGATACGCAGTATTTT. Protein: CAISESPGQGSPDTQYF.

The rearrangement uses TRBV19 and TRBJ2-2, with D perhaps being TRBD1 or TRBD2 (5 bases each). The V gene lost 4 bases and the J gene lost 5 bases, with 14 bases spanning the gap. The germline V gene has CDR1 LNHDA and CDR2 SQIVND (reference sequence). The length of the CDR3 is 15 residues. The CDR3 sequence is CASSRGDRGTGELFF. The CDR3 DNA reads as TGTGCCAGTAGTAGAGGGGACCGAGGAACCGGGGAGCTGTTTTTT.

The chain employs TRBV5-1 and TRBJ1-1; 11 nucleotides agree with TRBD1. CDR3 size: 17 residues. After removal of 2 bases from V and 5 bases from J, the junction contained 11 bases not matched to a gene. Germline V CDR1 and CDR2: SGHRS, YFSETQ. The DNA for the CDR3 is TGCGCCAGCAGCTTAGGACAGGGGGCGCCCCTAGAGACTGAAGCTTTCTTT. Translating gives CASSLGQGAPLETEAFF.

There are a few counts of this clone. V gene TRBV7-2 combines with J gene TRBJ2-1; D is ambiguous. This CDR3 spans 11 amino acids. The V gene lost 4 bases and the J gene lost 10 bases, with 8 bases spanning the gap. Per the germline V gene, CDR1 is SGHTA and CDR2 is FQGNSA. The CDR3 coding sequence is TGTGCCAGCAGCTCGCTAAAAGAGCAGTTCTTC. Translated, it gives CASSSLKEQFF.

The chain joins TRBV5-3 to TRBJ2-2; a weak D match, TRBD2 (6 bases). TRBV5-3 falls under the ORF class, with uncertain function. The CDR3 spans 15 residues. Trimming took off 2 bases at V and 0 bases at J, with 8 bases between the two ends. In DNA, the CDR3 is TGTGCCAGAAGCTTAGGCGGGACGAACACCGGGGAGCTGTTTTTT. Amino acid sequence: CARSLGGTNTGELFF.

This clone was counted a few times. The V call is TRBV6-5, the J call TRBJ2-3, with TRBD1 matching 8 bases. The length of the CDR3 is 16 residues. The V and J ends lost 4 bases and 7 bases, in that order; junction bases with no gene match: 13. Per the germline V gene, CDR1 is MNHEY and CDR2 is SVGAGI. The CDR3 region has the DNA TGTGCCAGCAGTTTACAACGGGCAGGGGGCTTGTATACGCAGTATTTT. This codes for CASSLQRAGGLYTQYF.

The J gene is TRBJ2-3, the V gene TRBV7-3; TRBD2 aligns across 11 bases. CDR3 length equals 17 residues. The germline gives CDR1 SGHTA, CDR2 FQGTGA. V was clipped by 5 bases and J by 2 bases; unmatched bases: 9. DNA for the CDR3: TGTGCCAGCAGCCAGTACCCTAGCGGGGGGATCACAGATACGCAGTATTTT. Protein product: CASSQYPSGGITDTQYF. Combining the CDR3 with reference TRBV7-3 and TRBJ2-3 gives the whole variable domain GAGVSQTPSNKVTEKGKYVELRCDPISGHTALYWYRQSLGQGPEFLIYFQGTGAADDSGLPNDRFFAVRPEGSVSTLKIQRTERGDSAVYLCASSQYPSGGITDTQYFGPGTRLTVL.

The CDR3: CASSQPSGSVETQYF. The CDR3 DNA sequence: TGTGCCAGCAGCCAACCCTCGGGCAGCGTAGAGACCCAGTACTTC. The V gene is TRBV28, the J gene TRBJ2-5; D is unclear. Germline loops: CDR1 MDHEN, CDR2 SYDVKM. The CDR3 is 15 residues long. Trimming took 6 bases from V and 4 from J, leaving 18 bases between them.

This clone occurred once. The chain carries TRBV7-3 and TRBJ2-2, with D unclear. There are 15 residues in the CDR3. The V end was cut by 1 base, the J end by 8 bases, with 14 bases between. Germline CDR1 is SGHTA and CDR2 is FQGTGA. CDR3 protein: CASSLNGGRQGELFF. Here the CDR3 DNA reads TGTGCCAGCAGCTTAAACGGCGGCCGTCAAGGGGAGCTGTTTTTT.

This chain connects TRBV5-1 to TRBJ2-5, with TRBD2 matching 7 bases. The CDR3 contains 16 residues. From germline, CDR1 is SGHRS and CDR2 YFSETQ. V dropped 0 bases and J dropped 5; count of bases not matched to a gene: 10. As DNA, the CDR3 is TGCGCCAGCAGCTTGGAATCCAGGGTCGGGGGGGAGACCCAGTACTTC. This translates into CASSLESRVGGETQYF. Supplemented by reference TRBV5-1 and TRBJ2-5, the full variable domain reads KAGVTQTPRYLIKTRGQQVTLSCSPISGHRSVSWYQQTPGQGLQFLFEYFSETQRNKGNFPGRFSGRQFSNSRSEMNVSTLELGDSALYLCASSLESRVGGETQYFGPGTRLLVL.

This clone was seen at least ten times. V gene TRBV9 combines with J gene TRBJ1-2; possible D gene TRBD1, 6 bases. The CDR3 extends over 13 amino acids. The V and J ends lost 2 bases and 5 bases respectively, with 10 bases between them. Germline V gene lookup returns CDR1 SGDLS and CDR2 YYNGEE. CDR3 sequence (DNA): TGTGCCAGCAGCGTCACAGGGCTGTATGGCTACACCTTC. Translated, it gives CASSVTGLYGYTF.